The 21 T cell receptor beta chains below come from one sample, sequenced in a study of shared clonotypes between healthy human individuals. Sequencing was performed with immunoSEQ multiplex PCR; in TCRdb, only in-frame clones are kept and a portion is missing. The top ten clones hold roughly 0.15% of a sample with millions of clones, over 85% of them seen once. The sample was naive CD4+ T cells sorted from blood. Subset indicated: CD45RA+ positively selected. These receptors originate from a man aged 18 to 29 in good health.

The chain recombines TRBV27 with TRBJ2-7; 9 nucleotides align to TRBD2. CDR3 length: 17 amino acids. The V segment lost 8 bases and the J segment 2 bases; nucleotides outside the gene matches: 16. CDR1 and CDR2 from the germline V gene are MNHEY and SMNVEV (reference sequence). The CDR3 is CASLAGGASGKTYEQYF. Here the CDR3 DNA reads TGTGCCAGCCTGGCGGGGGGGGCTAGCGGGAAGACCTACGAGCAGTACTTC.

The CDR3 nucleotides read TGTGCCATCTGGGACAGGAACACTGAAGCTTTCTTT. Its protein is CAIWDRNTEAFF. This chain joins TRBV10-3 and TRBJ1-1, with 7 bases matching TRBD1. The CDR3 extends over 12 amino acids. Trimming at V came to 8 bases and at J to 1 base, leaving 1 base not matched to a gene. Germline values: CDR1 ENHRY, CDR2 SYGVKD.

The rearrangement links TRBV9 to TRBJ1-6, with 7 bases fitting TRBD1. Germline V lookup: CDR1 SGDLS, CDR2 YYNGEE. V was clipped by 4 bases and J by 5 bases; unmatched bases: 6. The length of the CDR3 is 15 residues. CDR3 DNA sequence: TGTGCCAGCAGCACCCGGACAGGAAATAATTCACCCCTCCACTTT. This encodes CASSTRTGNNSPLHF.

Written as DNA, the CDR3 is TGCGCCAGCAGCGCGGACAGCACTGAAGCTTTCTTT. Protein: CASSADSTEAFF. The rearrangement uses TRBV5-1 and TRBJ1-1; perhaps TRBD1 as D (6 bases). There are 12 residues in the CDR3. Germline V CDR1 and CDR2: SGHRS, YFSETQ. Deletions cut 4 bases from V and 4 bases from J, with 8 bases between.

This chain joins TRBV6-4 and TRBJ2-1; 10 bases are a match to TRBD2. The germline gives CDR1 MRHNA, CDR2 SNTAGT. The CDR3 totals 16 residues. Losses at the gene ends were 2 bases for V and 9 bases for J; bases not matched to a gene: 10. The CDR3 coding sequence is TGTGCCAGCAGTGACAGGACTAGCGGCTCGGGGAGTGAGCAGTTCTTC. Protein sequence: CASSDRTSGSGSEQFF.

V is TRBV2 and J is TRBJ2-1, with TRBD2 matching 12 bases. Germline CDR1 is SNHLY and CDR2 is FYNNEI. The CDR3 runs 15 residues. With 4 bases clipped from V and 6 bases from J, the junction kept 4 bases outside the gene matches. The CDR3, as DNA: TGTGCCAGCAGTGCGGGACTAGCGGGCCCCAATGAGCAGTTCTTC. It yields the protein CASSAGLAGPNEQFF.

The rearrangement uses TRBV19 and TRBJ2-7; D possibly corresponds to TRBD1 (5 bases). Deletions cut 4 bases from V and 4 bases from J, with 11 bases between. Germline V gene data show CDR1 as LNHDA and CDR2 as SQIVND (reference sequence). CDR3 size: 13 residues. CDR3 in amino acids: CASSKTVFYEQYF. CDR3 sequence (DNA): TGTGCCAGTAGTAAGACAGTATTTTACGAGCAGTACTTC.

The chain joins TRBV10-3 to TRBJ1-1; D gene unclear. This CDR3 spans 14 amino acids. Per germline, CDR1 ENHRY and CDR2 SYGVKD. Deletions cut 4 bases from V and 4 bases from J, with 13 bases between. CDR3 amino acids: CAISATSGFTEAFF. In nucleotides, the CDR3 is TGTGCCATCAGTGCCACCAGCGGATTCACTGAAGCTTTCTTT.

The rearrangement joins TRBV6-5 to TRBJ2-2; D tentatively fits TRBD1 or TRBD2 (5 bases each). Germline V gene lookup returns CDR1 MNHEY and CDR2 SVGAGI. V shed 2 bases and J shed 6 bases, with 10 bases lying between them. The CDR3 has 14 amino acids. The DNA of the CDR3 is TGTGCCAGCAGTTACGGGACCCAATCCGGGGAGCTGTTTTTT. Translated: CASSYGTQSGELFF.

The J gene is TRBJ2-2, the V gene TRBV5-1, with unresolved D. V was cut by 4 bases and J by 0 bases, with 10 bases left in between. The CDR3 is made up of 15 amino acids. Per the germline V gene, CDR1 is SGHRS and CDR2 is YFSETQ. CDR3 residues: CASSGLGPNTGELFF. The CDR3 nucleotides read TGCGCCAGCAGCGGTCTAGGGCCGAACACCGGGGAGCTGTTTTTT.

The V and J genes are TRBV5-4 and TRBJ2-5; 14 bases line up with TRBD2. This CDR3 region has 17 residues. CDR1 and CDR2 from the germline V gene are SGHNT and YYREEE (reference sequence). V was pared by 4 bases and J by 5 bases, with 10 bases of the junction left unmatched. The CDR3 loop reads CASSRDIRTSGRETQYF. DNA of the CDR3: TGTGCCAGCAGCCGTGATATCAGGACTAGCGGGAGGGAGACCCAGTACTTC.

Here the CDR3 DNA reads TGTGCCATCAGTGGCAGGGCTTATTCTGGAAACACCATATATTTT. This codes for CAISGRAYSGNTIYF. The rearrangement links TRBV10-3 to TRBJ1-3, with D possibly TRBD1 on 5 matching bases. The germline V gene has CDR1 ENHRY and CDR2 SYGVKD. The CDR3 contains 15 residues. V was clipped by 4 bases and J by 1 base, with 11 bases between them.

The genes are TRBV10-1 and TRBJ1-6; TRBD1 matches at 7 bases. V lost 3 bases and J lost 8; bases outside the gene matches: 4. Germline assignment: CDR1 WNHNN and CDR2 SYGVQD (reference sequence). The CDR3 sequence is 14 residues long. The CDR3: CASSEQGIDSPLHF. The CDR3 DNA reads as TGCGCCAGCAGTGAACAGGGGATTGATTCACCCCTCCACTTT.

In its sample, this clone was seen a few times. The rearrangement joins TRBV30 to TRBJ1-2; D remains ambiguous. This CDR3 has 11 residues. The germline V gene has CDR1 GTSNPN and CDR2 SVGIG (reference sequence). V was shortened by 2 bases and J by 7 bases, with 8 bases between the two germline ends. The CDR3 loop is CAWSPGRGYTF. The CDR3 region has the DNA TGTGCCTGGAGTCCGGGTCGTGGCTACACCTTC.

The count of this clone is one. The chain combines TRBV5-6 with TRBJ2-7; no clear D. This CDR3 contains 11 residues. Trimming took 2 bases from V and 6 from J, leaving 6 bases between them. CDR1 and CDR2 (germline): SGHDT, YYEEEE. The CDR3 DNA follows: TGTGCCAGCAGCTTATTTGGCGAGCAGTACTTC. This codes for CASSLFGEQYF.

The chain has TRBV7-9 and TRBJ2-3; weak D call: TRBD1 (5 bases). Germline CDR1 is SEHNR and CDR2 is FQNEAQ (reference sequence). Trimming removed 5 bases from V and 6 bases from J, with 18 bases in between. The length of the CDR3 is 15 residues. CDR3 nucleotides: TGTGCCAGCAGCCTCACGGTTCCAGGGTTGGATACGCAGTATTTT. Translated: CASSLTVPGLDTQYF.

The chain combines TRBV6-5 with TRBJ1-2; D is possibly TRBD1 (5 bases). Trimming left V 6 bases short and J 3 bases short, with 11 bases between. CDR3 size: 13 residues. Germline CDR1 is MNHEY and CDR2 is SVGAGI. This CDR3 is CASRRLGDYGYTF. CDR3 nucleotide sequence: TGTGCCAGCAGGCGGCTGGGGGACTATGGCTACACCTTC.

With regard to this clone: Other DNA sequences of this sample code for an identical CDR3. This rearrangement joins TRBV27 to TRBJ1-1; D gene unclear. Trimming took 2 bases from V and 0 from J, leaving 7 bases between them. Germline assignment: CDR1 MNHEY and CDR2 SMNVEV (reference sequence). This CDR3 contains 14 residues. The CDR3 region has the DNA TGTGCCAGCAGTTTAAGAGGACTGAACACTGAAGCTTTCTTT. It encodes CASSLRGLNTEAFF.

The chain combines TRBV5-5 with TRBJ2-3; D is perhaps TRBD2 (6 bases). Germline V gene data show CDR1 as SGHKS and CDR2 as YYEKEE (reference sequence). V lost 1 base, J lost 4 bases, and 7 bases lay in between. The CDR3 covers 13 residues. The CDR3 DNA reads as TGTGCCAGCAGCTTGTCGGGGGCAGATACGCAGTATTTT. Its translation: CASSLSGADTQYF.

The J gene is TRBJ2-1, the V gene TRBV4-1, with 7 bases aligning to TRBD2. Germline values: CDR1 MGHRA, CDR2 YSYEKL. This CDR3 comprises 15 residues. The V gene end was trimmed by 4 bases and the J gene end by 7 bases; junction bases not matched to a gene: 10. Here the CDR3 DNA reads TGCGCCAGCAGCCTCGGGACTAACGTGTATAATGAGCAGTTCTTC. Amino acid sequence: CASSLGTNVYNEQFF.

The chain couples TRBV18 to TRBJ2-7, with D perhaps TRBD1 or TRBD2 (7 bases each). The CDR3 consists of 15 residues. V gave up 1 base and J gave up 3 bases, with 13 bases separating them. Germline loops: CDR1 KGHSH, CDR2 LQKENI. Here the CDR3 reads CASSPQRDSLYEQYF. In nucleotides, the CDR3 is TGTGCCAGCTCACCACAGCGGGACAGCCTCTACGAGCAGTACTTC.